These T cell receptor beta chains were read from a single sample in a study of glioma-infiltrating T cells. TCRdb re-called the multiplex PCR reads through MiXCR, storing one row per CDR3 protein. The table lists some 150,000 distinct CDR3 sequences, around 42% of them singletons. The sequencing input was glioma tissue, nonneoplastic brain tissue, or PBMCs (not recorded which). Receptors originate from a human donor with low-grade glioma or glioblastoma, undergoing nonglioma brain surgery, or in good health (not recorded which). CDR3s include the opening cysteine and the closing phenylalanine or tryptophan. D genes are given only for firm matches. Not all rows give a size; the values are once, few, many and, for expanded clones, a class.

d_gene	v_gene	abundance	j_gene	CDR3aa	CDR3nt
NA	TRBV6-2/TRBV6-3	NA	TRBJ1-1	CASSLGTEYEAFF	TGTGCCAGCAGCTTAGGGACGGAATATGAAGCTTTCTTT
TRBD2	TRBV27	NA	TRBJ2-3	CASSKGTSGADTQYF	TGTGCCAGCAGTAAGGGGACTAGCGGCGCAGATACGCAGTATTTT
TRBD1	TRBV11-2	NA	TRBJ2-7	CASSLLGTAKSSYEQYF	TGTGCCAGCAGCTTACTAGGGACAGCCAAAAGCTCCTACGAGCAGTACTTC
NA	TRBV6-5	NA	TRBJ1-2	CASRDGAAGYTF	TGTGCCAGCAGAGACGGAGCCGCCGGCTACACCTTC
NA	TRBV7-2	once	TRBJ2-7	CASSPGLGVEQYF	TGTGCCAGCAGCCCAGGACTTGGAGTGGAGCAGTACTTC
TRBD2	TRBV20-1	NA	TRBJ2-3	CSAREPSGSTDTQYF	TGCAGTGCTAGAGAGCCTAGCGGGAGCACAGATACGCAGTATTTT
TRBD1	TRBV7-9	NA	TRBJ2-3	CASTRDSPTDTQYF	TGTGCCAGCACCAGGGACAGCCCCACAGATACGCAGTATTTT
NA	TRBV6-2/TRBV6-3	many	TRBJ1-1	CASSPPTGWNTEAFF	TGTGCCAGCAGTCCGCCGACAGGCTGGAACACTGAAGCTTTCTTT
NA	TRBV6-2/TRBV6-3	few	TRBJ2-3	CASRAPRQSNTQYF	TGTGCCAGCAGAGCTCCCCGGCAATCAAATACGCAGTATTTT
TRBD1	TRBV6-1	NA	TRBJ2-6	CASSVGQGPVSGANVLTF	TGTGCCAGCAGTGTGGGACAGGGGCCTGTCTCTGGGGCCAACGTCCTGACTTTC
NA	TRBV6-1	NA	TRBJ2-5	CAISEGADRGGQETQYF	TGTGCCATCAGTGAGGGAGCTGACAGAGGAGGGCAGGAGACCCAGTACTTC
NA	TRBV7-2	NA	TRBJ2-7	CASSRGGLSYEQYF	TGTGCCAGCAGCCGGGGCGGGCTCTCCTACGAGCAGTACTTC
TRBD2	TRBV2	NA	TRBJ2-1	CASSPSGIYNEQFF	TGTGCCAGCAGCCCAAGCGGGATCTACAATGAGCAGTTCTTC
NA	TRBV6-6	many	TRBJ2-7	CASSYSGRYNEQYF	TGTGCCAGCAGTTACTCAGGGAGGTACAACGAGCAGTACTTC
NA	TRBV28	few	TRBJ1-2	CASSGKPAGGYTF	TGTGCCAGCAGTGGGAAACCGGCTGGAGGCTACACCTTC
NA	TRBV27	NA	TRBJ1-2	CASSPHGDPRYGYTF	TGTGCCAGCAGTCCCCACGGTGACCCGAGGTATGGCTACACCTTC
NA	TRBV27	NA	TRBJ2-7	CASSSDRPRSSYEQYF	TGTGCCAGCAGTTCTGACAGGCCGCGAAGCTCCTACGAGCAGTACTTC
TRBD1	TRBV7-9	NA	TRBJ1-4	CASSAPGGKLFF	TGTGCCAGCAGCGCCCCAGGGGGAAAACTGTTTTTT
TRBD2	TRBV7-2	NA	TRBJ2-7	CASSGGLAGSYEQYF	TGTGCCAGCAGCGGCGGACTAGCGGGTTCCTACGAGCAGTACTTC
NA	TRBV25-1	few	TRBJ1-1	CASSVYRDGAEAFF	TGTGCCAGCAGTGTCTACCGGGATGGCGCTGAAGCTTTCTTT
NA	TRBV11-2	once	TRBJ1-1	CASSRDYTEAFF	TGTGCCAGCAGCCGAGATTACACTGAAGCTTTCTTT
NA	TRBV12-5	NA	TRBJ1-2	CASGSSDSIYGYTF	TGTGCTAGTGGTTCCTCGGACAGTATCTATGGCTACACCTTC
NA	TRBV25-1	few	TRBJ1-5	CASSELSRKRISNQPQHF	TGTGCCAGCAGTGAACTATCGAGGAAAAGGATTAGCAATCAGCCCCAGCATTTT
NA	TRBV7-2	few	TRBJ2-2	CASSPRVGGELFF	TGTGCCAGCAGCCCCAGGGTGGGCGGGGAGCTGTTTTTT
NA	TRBV20-1	few	TRBJ2-1	CSPRGGREQFF	TGCAGTCCAAGGGGGGGGCGTGAGCAGTTCTTC
NA	TRBV7-9	NA	TRBJ1-1	CASSSYQRGGTEAFF	TGTGCCAGCAGCTCCTACCAGAGGGGGGGCACTGAAGCTTTCTTT
TRBD1	TRBV20-1	medium-sized	TRBJ1-6	CSARDEGQGANSPLHF	TGCAGTGCTAGAGATGAGGGACAGGGGGCTAATTCACCCCTCCACTTT
NA	TRBV20-1	few	TRBJ2-7	CSASFDEQYF	TGCAGTGCTTCCTTCGACGAGCAGTACTTC
TRBD1	TRBV4-1	NA	TRBJ1-5	CASSQSTGNQPQHF	TGCGCCAGCAGCCAATCGACAGGGAATCAGCCCCAGCATTTT
NA	TRBV6-1	NA	TRBJ2-1	CASSPLTRRGEQFF	TGTGCCAGCAGTCCACTTACCAGGAGAGGGGAGCAGTTCTTC
NA	TRBV7-3	NA	TRBJ2-3	CASSPGTAANTQYF	TGTGCCAGCAGTCCCGGGACTGCCGCCAATACGCAGTATTTT
TRBD2	TRBV7-2	few	TRBJ2-7	CARSLSAGVGEQYF	TGTGCCCGCAGCTTATCCGCGGGAGTGGGTGAGCAGTACTTC
TRBD1	TRBV28	few	TRBJ1-1	CASSPWTGGSLTEAFF	TGTGCCAGCAGTCCTTGGACAGGGGGCTCGTTAACTGAAGCTTTCTTT
TRBD1	TRBV4-1	NA	TRBJ1-4	CASRTDRVCEKLFF	TGCGCCAGTAGGACGGACAGGGTGTGCGAAAAACTGTTTTTT
NA	TRBV6-1	few	TRBJ2-5	CASTIRVLQETQYF	TGTGCCAGCACAATCAGGGTTCTCCAAGAGACCCAGTACTTC
TRBD1	TRBV2	NA	TRBJ1-1	CASSDTGVTEAFF	TGTGCCAGCAGTGATACAGGGGTCACTGAAGCTTTCTTT
TRBD1	TRBV20-1	NA	TRBJ1-2	CSRTGGQGSLNYGYTF	TGCAGTCGAACGGGGGGACAGGGGTCTCTAAACTATGGCTACACCTTC
NA	TRBV4-1	few	TRBJ1-6	CASSQDLGSSYNSPLHF	TGCGCCAGCAGCCAAGATCTCGGGAGCTCCTATAATTCACCCCTCCACTTT
NA	TRBV6-1	few	TRBJ1-3	CASRANSGNTIYF	TGTGCCAGCAGGGCAAACTCTGGAAACACCATATATTTT
NA	TRBV7-9	few	TRBJ1-2	CASSLESRRGYTF	TGTGCCAGCAGCTTAGAGTCTAGGCGCGGCTACACCTTC
NA	TRBV6-1	few	TRBJ2-1	CATRGEEQFF	TGTGCCACAAGGGGCGAGGAGCAGTTCTTC
TRBD1	TRBV28	NA	TRBJ1-2	CASTERTGFGYTF	TGTGCCAGCACCGAAAGGACAGGGTTTGGCTACACCTTC